This T cell receptor beta chain is from a study of post-analysis software for immune sequencing data. Background on the study: Both relapsing-remitting and secondary progressive multiple sclerosis featured among the disease courses, as did progressive-relapsing multiple sclerosis. Study-wide findings and caveats: Controls had lower frequencies than patients of about 5 TRBV segments, which included TRBV5-6, TRBV5-1 and TRBV20-1. F measure clustering grouped samples strongly by preparation batch.

Germline values: CDR1 SGHRS, CDR2 YFSETQ. Trimming took 4 bases from V and 0 from J; bases not matched to a gene: 6. The CDR3 consists of 16 residues. This clonotype occurred a few times. The target antigen is unknown. Each TCR beta cDNA library carried unique molecular identifiers. TCRdb re-analysed the PCR reads in MiXCR, keeping a single row per CDR3 protein. The profile shows roughly 870,000 distinct CDR3 sequences, approximately 50% of them singletons. Sequences were obtained from blood. This sequence was found in a girl aged 5-17 years with multiple sclerosis. The gene calls are TRBV5-1 and TRBJ2-3, with 9 bases lining up with TRBD2. CDR3 sequence: CASSQRLAASTDTQYF. DNA of the CDR3: TGCGCCAGCAGCCAGCGACTAGCGGCTAGCACAGATACGCAGTATTTT. Variable domain in full (rest from reference TRBV5-1 and TRBJ2-3): KAGVTQTPRYLIKTRGQQVTLSCSPISGHRSVSWYQQTPGQGLQFLFEYFSETQRNKGNFPGRFSGRQFSNSRSEMNVSTLELGDSALYLCASSQRLAASTDTQYFGPGTRLTVL.